The 13 T cell receptor beta chains reported below all come from one sample, sequenced in a study of CD8+ T cells in alopecia areata. Patients with alopecia areata provided lesional scalp punch biopsies as well as peripheral blood. As the sequencing template, cDNA was produced by extracting RNA and reverse transcribing it. Generated by immunoSEQ multiplex PCR, the TCRdb table keeps only in-frame clones and is missing some. The data contain over 15,000 clones, 60% of them singletons. The sequencing sample was made of skin. Receptors originate from a human donor with alopecia areata.

This clone has only a few counts. V and J are TRBV2 and TRBJ2-1; D uncertain. From germline, CDR1 is SNHLY and CDR2 FYNNEI. CDR3 length: 16 amino acids. V was trimmed by 7 bases and J by 0 bases, leaving 16 bases between them. CDR3 in DNA: TGTGCCAGCAACCCCATGACCTCCGTCTCCTACAATGAGCAGTTCTTC. It encodes CASNPMTSVSYNEQFF.

The V call is TRBV28, the J call TRBJ2-2, with D perhaps TRBD2 (6 bases). The germline V and J ends were trimmed by 3 bases and 4 bases, with 12 bases remaining between them. Germline lookup yields CDR1 MDHEN and CDR2 SYDVKM. This CDR3 is built from 15 residues. In DNA, the CDR3 is TGTGCCAGCAGTTTCCTGGGCGGGGTCACCGGGGAGCTGTTTTTT. This translates into CASSFLGGVTGELFF.

The rearrangement uses TRBV5-5 and TRBJ1-5, with a tentative D call TRBD1 (5 bases). Germline CDR1 is SGHKS and CDR2 is YYEKEE (reference sequence). Trimming pared 3 bases from V and 4 bases from J, leaving 23 bases between. There are 18 residues in the CDR3. CDR3 DNA sequence: TGTGCCAGCAGCTCGGACGTCACGGGGGGTGTTTGGAATCAGCCCCAGCATTTT. Residues: CASSSDVTGGVWNQPQHF.

The CDR3, as DNA: TGTGCCAGCAGTTATTCAGGGGGTCCCGGGGAGCTGTTTTTT. It codes for CASSYSGGPGELFF. The chain has TRBV6-5 and TRBJ2-2, with 7 bases aligning to TRBD1. From germline, CDR1 is MNHEY and CDR2 SVGAGI. The V and J ends lost 3 bases and 6 bases, in that order; junction bases with no gene match: 4. The CDR3 has 14 amino acids.

The V call is TRBV4-1, the J call TRBJ2-1; TRBD2 might be the D (5 bases). The CDR3 totals 15 residues. The V end lost 1 base, the J end lost 5 bases, and 12 bases lay between the germline ends. Germline V gives CDR1 MGHRA, CDR2 YSYEKL. The CDR3 DNA reads TGCGCCAGCAGCCAAGGGACTCGACGCCACAATGAGCAGTTCTTC. It codes for CASSQGTRRHNEQFF.

This clone was found a few times. The rearrangement uses TRBV27 and TRBJ2-1; perhaps TRBD2 as D (6 bases). V gave up 5 bases and J gave up 0 bases, with 14 bases separating them. Germline values: CDR1 MNHEY, CDR2 SMNVEV (reference sequence). CDR3 length: 16 residues. The CDR3 nucleotides read TGTGCCAGCAGTCCCAGCGGGCTAAGCTCCTACAATGAGCAGTTCTTC. The encoded protein is CASSPSGLSSYNEQFF.

This clone came up a few times. The V and J genes are TRBV28 and TRBJ2-7, with 8 bases lining up with TRBD2. After removal of 4 bases from V and 3 bases from J, the junction contained 5 bases not matched to a gene. CDR1 is MDHEN, CDR2 SYDVKM, per germline. This CDR3 has 14 amino acids. Here the CDR3 reads CASSSPAGDYEQYF. CDR3 in DNA: TGTGCCAGCAGTTCCCCAGCGGGAGACTACGAGCAGTACTTC.

The gene calls are TRBV10-3 and TRBJ2-7, with D perhaps TRBD1 (6 bases). The CDR3 is 16 residues long. The germline CDR1 and CDR2 sequences are ENHRY and SYGVKD. V dropped 3 bases and J dropped 4 bases, with 19 bases sitting between them. DNA for the CDR3: TGTGCCATCAGTGAACCCTCCCCCTGGACAGATTACGAGCAGTACTTC. Translating gives CAISEPSPWTDYEQYF.

V gene TRBV19 combines with J gene TRBJ1-2; 11 bases match TRBD1. V lost 7 bases to trimming and J lost 7 bases; unmatched junction nucleotides: 17. Germline V lookup: CDR1 LNHDA, CDR2 SQIVND (reference sequence). The CDR3 contains 17 residues. CDR3 sequence reads: CASTDSGTGGKFAGYTF. CDR3 nucleotides: TGTGCCAGTACTGATTCCGGGACAGGGGGGAAGTTTGCTGGCTACACCTTC.

V is TRBV27 and J is TRBJ2-1, with TRBD2 matching over 10 bases. Germline V gives CDR1 MNHEY, CDR2 SMNVEV (reference sequence). The V segment lost 6 bases and the J segment 8 bases; nucleotides outside the gene matches: 16. This CDR3 is built from 17 residues. Written as DNA, the CDR3 is TGTGCCAGCAGCACCCGGAGCGGGAGGGGATTCGGCGATGAGCAGTTCTTC. Translating it yields CASSTRSGRGFGDEQFF.

V and J are TRBV11-1 and TRBJ2-3, with TRBD2 as a possible D gene (6 bases). The germline gives CDR1 SGHAT, CDR2 FQDESV (reference sequence). This CDR3 contains 16 residues. Trimming left V 6 bases short and J 1 base short, with 17 bases between. Written as DNA, the CDR3 is TGTGCCAGCAGGGAACTAGGCGGGACGGGCACAGATACGCAGTATTTT. Translated, it gives CASRELGGTGTDTQYF.

The chain has TRBV7-2 and TRBJ1-1; 7 positions agree with TRBD1. Trimming removed 2 bases from V and 4 bases from J; junction bases left unmatched: 4. CDR1 SGHTA and CDR2 FQGNSA come from the germline V gene. The CDR3 totals 14 residues. CDR3 DNA: TGTGCCAGCAGCTTAAGGGGGCTGGGCACTGAAGCTTTCTTT. This codes for CASSLRGLGTEAFF. Full variable domain (outside the CDR3, taken from reference TRBV7-2 and TRBJ1-1): GAGVSQSPSNKVTEKGKDVELRCDPISGHTALYWYRQSLGQGLEFLIYFQGNSAPDKSGLPSDRFSAERTGGSVSTLTIQRTQQEDSAVYLCASSLRGLGTEAFFGQGTRLTVV.

This clone is categorized as medium-sized. The rearrangement links TRBV19 to TRBJ2-1; D gene uncertain. Trimming took 9 bases from V and 0 from J, leaving 12 bases between them. There are 14 residues in the CDR3. The germline gives CDR1 LNHDA, CDR2 SQIVND (reference sequence). This chain's CDR3 is CASKRASSYNEQFF. The CDR3, as DNA: TGTGCCAGCAAACGGGCGAGCTCCTACAATGAGCAGTTCTTC.